The 15 T cell receptor beta chains below were found in one sample sequenced in a study of blood T cell repertoires in COVID-19. Only in-frame clones appear in the TCRdb table, and some are missing; sequencing was by immunoSEQ multiplex PCR. The sample yields around 70,000 clones, about four fifths seen once. Material: peripheral blood. The receptors stem from a human donor in a cohort sampled during active COVID-19.

CDR3 loop: CASSPRGTGGGYTEAFF. The CDR3, as DNA: TGTGCCAGCAGCCCAAGGGGGACAGGGGGCGGGTACACTGAAGCTTTCTTT. This chain links TRBV7-2 with TRBJ1-1; 12 nucleotides align to TRBD1. The germline CDR1 and CDR2 sequences are SGHTA and FQGNSA. The CDR3 extends over 17 amino acids. The ends lost 5 bases at V and 3 bases at J; junction bases unmatched: 10.

The rearrangement links TRBV6-2 or TRBV6-3 to TRBJ2-7; D is ambiguous. Germline V gene data show CDR1 as MNHEY and CDR2 as SVGEGT. This CDR3 spans 15 amino acids. Trimming cost V 6 bases and J 0 bases, with 15 bases left between them. The CDR3 DNA reads TGTGCCAGCAGCCCCATCAGGCTGAGCTCCTACGAGCAGTACTTC. It codes for CASSPIRLSSYEQYF.

The chain has TRBV30 and TRBJ1-2, with 8 bases identical to TRBD1. CDR1 and CDR2 from the germline V gene are GTSNPN and SVGIG (reference sequence). V dropped 3 bases and J dropped 8; count of bases not matched to a gene: 11. The CDR3 extends over 14 amino acids. The CDR3 region has the DNA TGTGCCTGGAGCGTTCTGCAGGGGGCTGGGGGCTACACCTTC. It yields the protein CAWSVLQGAGGYTF.

This clone has more than one count but fewer than ten. The rearrangement joins TRBV6-5 to TRBJ1-1; D call uncertain. Germline CDR1 MNHEY, CDR2 SVGAGI. The V end lost 2 bases, the J end lost 4 bases, and 11 bases lay between the germline ends. The CDR3 runs to 14 residues. CDR3 DNA: TGTGCCAGCAGTTACGCCAGGCTGGGCACTGAAGCTTTCTTT. This encodes CASSYARLGTEAFF.

A few counts support this clone. This chain joins TRBV5-5 and TRBJ2-2, with 9 bases aligning to TRBD1. Germline CDR1 SGHKS, CDR2 YYEKEE (reference sequence). V lost 4 bases to trimming and J lost 3 bases; unmatched junction nucleotides: 4. The CDR3 runs to 15 residues. CDR3 protein: CASSKQGADTGELFF. CDR3 in DNA: TGTGCCAGCAGCAAACAGGGGGCGGACACCGGGGAGCTGTTTTTT.

The genes are TRBV10-2 and TRBJ1-5, with 7 bases that match TRBD1. CDR3 length: 14 residues. Germline CDR1 and CDR2: WSHSY and SAAADI. The V gene end was trimmed by 2 bases and the J gene end by 3 bases; junction bases not matched to a gene: 1. For the CDR3, the DNA is TGCGCCAGCAGTGAGGGACAGGACAATCAGCCCCAGCATTTT. Translating gives CASSEGQDNQPQHF.

The V call is TRBV11-2, the J call TRBJ1-2; D might be TRBD1 (6 bases). This CDR3 spans 15 amino acids. Between the trimmed V and J ends, which lost 5 bases and 7 bases, there was a span of 20 bases. Germline CDR1 reads SGHAT; CDR2 reads FQNNGV. The CDR3 nucleotides read TGTGCCAGCAGCCGCACCAGGGGAGTTGAGGGTGGCTACACCTTC. Its translation is CASSRTRGVEGGYTF.

This chain links TRBV5-1 with TRBJ2-7; 9 positions match TRBD2. CDR1 is SGHRS, CDR2 YFSETQ, per germline. The CDR3 is 18 amino acids. V was pared by 3 bases and J by 0 bases, with 13 bases of the junction left unmatched. This chain's CDR3 is CASSSGGTSGPISYEQYF. CDR3 nucleotide sequence: TGCGCCAGCAGCTCTGGGGGTACTAGCGGGCCTATCTCCTACGAGCAGTACTTC.

The rearrangement uses TRBV9 and TRBJ2-7; 7 bases align to TRBD1. In germline, CDR1 is SGDLS, CDR2 YYNGEE. J lost 2 bases, V lost 1 base, and 9 bases had no gene match. The CDR3 extends over 16 amino acids. CDR3 coding DNA: TGTGCCAGCAGCGTACGAGGGACAGTCGGAACCTACGAGCAGTACTTC. Translated, it gives CASSVRGTVGTYEQYF.

The V gene is TRBV7-9, the J gene TRBJ2-5; 10 bases match TRBD1. V was pared by 4 bases and J by 5 bases, with 4 bases of the junction left unmatched. The germline V gene has CDR1 SEHNR and CDR2 FQNEAQ (reference sequence). This CDR3 spans 14 amino acids. The CDR3 nucleotides are TGTGCCAGCAGCTCGACAGGGGGCCTGGAGACCCAGTACTTC. It specifies CASSSTGGLETQYF. The complete variable domain, with remaining parts taken from reference TRBV7-9 and TRBJ2-5, reads DTGVSQNPRHKITKRGQNVTFRCDPISEHNRLYWYRQTLGQGPEFLTYFQNEAQLEKSRLLSDRFSAERPKGSFSTLEIQRTEQGDSAMYLCASSSTGGLETQYFGPGTRLLVL.

The chain uses TRBV30 and TRBJ1-1; D is unclear. Germline V gene lookup returns CDR1 GTSNPN and CDR2 SVGIG (reference sequence). The CDR3 extends over 15 amino acids. Trimming pared 5 bases from V and 4 bases from J, leaving 20 bases between. CDR3 amino acids: CAWYPFYPRGTEAFF. CDR3 in DNA: TGTGCCTGGTATCCCTTTTACCCTCGCGGCACTGAAGCTTTCTTT.

The chain employs TRBV19 and TRBJ1-4; D unclear. The germline V and J ends were trimmed by 8 bases and 4 bases, with 14 bases remaining between them. CDR1 is LNHDA, CDR2 SQIVND, per germline (reference sequence). The CDR3 is made up of 14 amino acids. The CDR3 sequence: CASGQSQNNEKLFF. CDR3 DNA: TGTGCCAGTGGTCAATCTCAGAATAATGAAAAACTGTTTTTT.

The chain links TRBV2 to TRBJ1-1; 9 bases line up with TRBD1. This CDR3 is built from 14 residues. V shed 5 bases, J shed 3 bases, and the junction held 4 bases outside the gene matches. CDR1 is SNHLY, CDR2 FYNNEI, per germline. CDR3 residues: CASSLTGGDTEAFF. The CDR3 DNA sequence: TGTGCCAGCAGTTTGACAGGGGGGGACACTGAAGCTTTCTTT.

This sequence joins TRBV29-1 and TRBJ2-7; 9 nucleotides agree with TRBD1. V shed 6 bases and J 7 bases; nucleotides not matched to a gene: 13. CDR3 size: 14 residues. The germline CDR1 and CDR2 sequences are SQVTM and ANQGSEA. The CDR3 region has the DNA TGCAGCGTGGACTCCGGGACAGGGATCGGGGAGCAGTACTTC. This gives the protein CSVDSGTGIGEQYF.

The V gene is TRBV19, the J gene TRBJ2-1, with 9 bases that match TRBD2. V lost 5 bases, J lost 4 bases, and 6 bases stayed unmatched. The CDR3 has 15 residues. Germline assignment: CDR1 LNHDA and CDR2 SQIVND (reference sequence). The CDR3 protein is CASSFGTSRYNEQFF. The CDR3 DNA is TGTGCCAGTAGTTTCGGGACTAGCAGATACAATGAGCAGTTCTTC. The whole variable domain, filled in from reference TRBV19 and TRBJ2-1, reads DGGITQSPKYLFRKEGQNVTLSCEQNLNHDAMYWYRQDPGQGLRLIYYSQIVNDFQKGDIAEGYSVSREKKESFPLTVTSAQKNPTAFYLCASSFGTSRYNEQFFGPGTRLTVL.